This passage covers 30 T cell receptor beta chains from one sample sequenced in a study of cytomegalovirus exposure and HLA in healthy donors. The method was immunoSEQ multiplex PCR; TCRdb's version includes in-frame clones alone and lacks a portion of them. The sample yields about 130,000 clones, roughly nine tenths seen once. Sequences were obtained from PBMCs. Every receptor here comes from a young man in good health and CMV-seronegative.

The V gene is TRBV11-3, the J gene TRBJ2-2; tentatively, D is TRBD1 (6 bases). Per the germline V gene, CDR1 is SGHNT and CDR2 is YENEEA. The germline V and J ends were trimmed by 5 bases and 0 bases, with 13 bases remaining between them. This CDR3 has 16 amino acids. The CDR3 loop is CASSRSGQTNTGELFF. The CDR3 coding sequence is TGTGCCAGCAGCCGATCGGGACAAACGAACACCGGGGAGCTGTTTTTT. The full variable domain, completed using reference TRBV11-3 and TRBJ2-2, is EAGVVQSPRYKIIEKKQPVAFWCNPISGHNTLYWYLQNLGQGPELLIRYENEEAVDDSQLPKDRFSAERLKGVDSTLKIQPAELGDSAVYLCASSRSGQTNTGELFFGEGSRLTVL.

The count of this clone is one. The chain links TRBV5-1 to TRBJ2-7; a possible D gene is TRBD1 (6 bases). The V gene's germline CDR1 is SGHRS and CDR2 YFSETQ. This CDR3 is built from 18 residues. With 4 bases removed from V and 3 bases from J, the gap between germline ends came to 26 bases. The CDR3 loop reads CASSLLAKGRLGGYEQYF. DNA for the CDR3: TGCGCCAGCAGCCTACTGGCGAAAGGGCGGCTAGGGGGCTACGAGCAGTACTTC.

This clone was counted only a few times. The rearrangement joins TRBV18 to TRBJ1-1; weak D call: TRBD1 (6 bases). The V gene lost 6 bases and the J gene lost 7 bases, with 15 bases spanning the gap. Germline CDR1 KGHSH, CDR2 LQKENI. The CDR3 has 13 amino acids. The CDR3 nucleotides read TGTGCCAGCTCGCTCACAGGGTGGGATGAAGCTTTCTTT. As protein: CASSLTGWDEAFF.

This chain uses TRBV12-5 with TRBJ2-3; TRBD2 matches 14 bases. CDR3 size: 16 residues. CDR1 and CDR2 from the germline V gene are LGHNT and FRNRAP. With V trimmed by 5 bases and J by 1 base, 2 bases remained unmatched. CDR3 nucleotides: TGTGCTAGTGGTCCGGGACTAGCGGGGGGCACAGATACGCAGTATTTT. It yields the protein CASGPGLAGGTDTQYF.

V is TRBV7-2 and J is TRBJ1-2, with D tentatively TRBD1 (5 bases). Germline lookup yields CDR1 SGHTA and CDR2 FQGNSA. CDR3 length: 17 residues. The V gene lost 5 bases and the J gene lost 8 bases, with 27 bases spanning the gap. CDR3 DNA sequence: TGTGCCAGCAGCGCCCCCAGGTGGGAGGGGATTGGACGGGGCTACACCTTC. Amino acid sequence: CASSAPRWEGIGRGYTF.

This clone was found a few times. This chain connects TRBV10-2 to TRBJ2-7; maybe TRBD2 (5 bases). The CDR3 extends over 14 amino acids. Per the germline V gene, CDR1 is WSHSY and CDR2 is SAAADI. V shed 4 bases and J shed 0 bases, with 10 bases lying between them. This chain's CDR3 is CASSGGPISYEQYF. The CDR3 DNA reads TGCGCCAGCAGTGGAGGGCCGATCTCCTACGAGCAGTACTTC.

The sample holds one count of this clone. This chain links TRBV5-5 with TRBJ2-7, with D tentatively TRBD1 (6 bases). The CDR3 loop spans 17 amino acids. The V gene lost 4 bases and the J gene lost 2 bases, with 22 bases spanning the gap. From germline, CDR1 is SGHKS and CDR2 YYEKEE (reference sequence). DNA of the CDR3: TGTGCCAGCAGCCGAGTCATTGGATGGACAGTAGCCTACGAGCAGTACTTC. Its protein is CASSRVIGWTVAYEQYF.

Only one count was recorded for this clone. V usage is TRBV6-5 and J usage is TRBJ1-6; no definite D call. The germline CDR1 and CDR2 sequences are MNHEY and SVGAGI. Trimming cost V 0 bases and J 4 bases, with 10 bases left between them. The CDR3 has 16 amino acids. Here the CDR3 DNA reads TGTGCCAGCAGTTACTCGACGGGAACTTATAATTCACCCCTCCACTTT. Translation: CASSYSTGTYNSPLHF.

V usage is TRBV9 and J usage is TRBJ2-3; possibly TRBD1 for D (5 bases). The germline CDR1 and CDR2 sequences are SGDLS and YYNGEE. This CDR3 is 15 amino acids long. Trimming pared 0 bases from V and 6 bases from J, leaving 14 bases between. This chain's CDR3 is CASSVGQPLLDTQYF. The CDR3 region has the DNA TGTGCCAGCAGCGTAGGACAGCCTTTACTGGATACGCAGTATTTT.

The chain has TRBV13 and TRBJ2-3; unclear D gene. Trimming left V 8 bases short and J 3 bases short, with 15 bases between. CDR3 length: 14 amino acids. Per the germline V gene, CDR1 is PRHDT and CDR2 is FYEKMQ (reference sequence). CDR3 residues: CASSLLARTDTQYF. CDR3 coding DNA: TGTGCCAGCTCGCTCCTTGCTAGAACAGATACGCAGTATTTT.

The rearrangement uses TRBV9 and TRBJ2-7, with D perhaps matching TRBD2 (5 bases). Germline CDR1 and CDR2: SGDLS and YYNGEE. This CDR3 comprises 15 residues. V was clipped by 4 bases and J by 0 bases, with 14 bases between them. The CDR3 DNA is TGTGCCAGCAGCCCGCGAGGGCAACCCTCCTACGAGCAGTACTTC. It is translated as CASSPRGQPSYEQYF.

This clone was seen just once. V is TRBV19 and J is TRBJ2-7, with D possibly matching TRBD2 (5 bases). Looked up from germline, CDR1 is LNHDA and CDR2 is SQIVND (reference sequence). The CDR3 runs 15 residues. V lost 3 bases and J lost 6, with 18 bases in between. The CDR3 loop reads CASSIEPGIPLEQYF. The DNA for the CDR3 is TGTGCCAGTAGTATTGAACCGGGGATCCCTCTCGAGCAGTACTTC.

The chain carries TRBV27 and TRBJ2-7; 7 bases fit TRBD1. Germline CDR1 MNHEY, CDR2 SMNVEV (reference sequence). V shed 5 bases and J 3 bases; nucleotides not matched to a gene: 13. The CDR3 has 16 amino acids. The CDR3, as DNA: TGTGCCAGCAGTCCTGGTCTGGGGACAGTCAGCTACGAGCAGTACTTC. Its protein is CASSPGLGTVSYEQYF.

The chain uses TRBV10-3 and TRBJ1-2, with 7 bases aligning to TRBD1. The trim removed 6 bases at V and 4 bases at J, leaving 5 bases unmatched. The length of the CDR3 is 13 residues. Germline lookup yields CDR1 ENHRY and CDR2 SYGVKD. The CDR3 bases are TGTGCCATCAGGAGCGACAGGGCCTATGGCTACACCTTC. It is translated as CAIRSDRAYGYTF.

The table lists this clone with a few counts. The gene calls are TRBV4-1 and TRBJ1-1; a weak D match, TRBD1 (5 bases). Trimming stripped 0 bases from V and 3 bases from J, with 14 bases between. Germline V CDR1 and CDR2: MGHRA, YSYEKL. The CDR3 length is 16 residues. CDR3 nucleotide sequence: TGCGCCAGCAGCCAAGATTCCTGGGGCCGGGACACTGAAGCTTTCTTT. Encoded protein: CASSQDSWGRDTEAFF.

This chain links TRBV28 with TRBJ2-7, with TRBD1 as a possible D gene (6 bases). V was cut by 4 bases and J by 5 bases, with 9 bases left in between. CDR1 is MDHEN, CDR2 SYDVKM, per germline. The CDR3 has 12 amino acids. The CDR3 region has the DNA TGTGCCAGCAGTTCACAGGGCCACGAGCAGTACTTC. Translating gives CASSSQGHEQYF. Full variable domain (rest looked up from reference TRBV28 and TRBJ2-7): DVKVTQSSRYLVKRTGEKVFLECVQDMDHENMFWYRQDPGLGLRLIYFSYDVKMKEKGDIPEGYSVSREKKERFSLILESASTNQTSMYLCASSSQGHEQYFGPGTRLTVT.

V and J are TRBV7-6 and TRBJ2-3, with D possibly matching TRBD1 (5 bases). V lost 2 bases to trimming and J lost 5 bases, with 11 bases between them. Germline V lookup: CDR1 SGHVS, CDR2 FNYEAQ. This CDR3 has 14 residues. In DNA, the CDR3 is TGTGCCAGCAGCTTAAGGACACTTAAAGATACGCAGTATTTT. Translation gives CASSLRTLKDTQYF.

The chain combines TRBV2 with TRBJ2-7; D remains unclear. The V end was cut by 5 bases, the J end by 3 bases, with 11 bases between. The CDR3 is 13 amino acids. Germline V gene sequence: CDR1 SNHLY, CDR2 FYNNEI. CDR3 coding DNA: TGTGCCAGCAGTTCGGGTCCAAACTACGAGCAGTACTTC. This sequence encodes CASSSGPNYEQYF.

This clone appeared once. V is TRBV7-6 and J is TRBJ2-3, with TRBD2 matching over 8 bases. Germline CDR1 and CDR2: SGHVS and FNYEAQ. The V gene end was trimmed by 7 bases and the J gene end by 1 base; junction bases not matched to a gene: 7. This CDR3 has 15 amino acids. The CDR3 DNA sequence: TGTGCCAGCACCGATCTCGGGGGGGGCACAGATACGCAGTATTTT. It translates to CASTDLGGGTDTQYF.

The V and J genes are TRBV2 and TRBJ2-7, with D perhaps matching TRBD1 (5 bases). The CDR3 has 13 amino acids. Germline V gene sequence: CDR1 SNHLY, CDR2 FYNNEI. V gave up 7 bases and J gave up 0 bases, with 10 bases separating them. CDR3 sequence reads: CASTLQDSYEQYF. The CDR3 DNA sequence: TGTGCCAGCACTCTACAGGACTCCTACGAGCAGTACTTC.

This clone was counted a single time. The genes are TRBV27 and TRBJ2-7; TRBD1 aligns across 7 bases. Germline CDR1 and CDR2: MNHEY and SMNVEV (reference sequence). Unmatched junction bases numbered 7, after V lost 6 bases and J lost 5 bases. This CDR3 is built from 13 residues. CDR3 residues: CASSRGGADEQYF. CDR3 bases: TGTGCCAGCAGCCGAGGGGGCGCTGACGAGCAGTACTTC.

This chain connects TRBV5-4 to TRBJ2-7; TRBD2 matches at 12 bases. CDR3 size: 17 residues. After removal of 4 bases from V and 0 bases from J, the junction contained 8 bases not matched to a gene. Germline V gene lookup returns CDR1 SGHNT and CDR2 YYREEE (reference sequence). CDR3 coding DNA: TGTGCCAGCAGCATGGGACTAGCGGGTTATAGCTCCTACGAGCAGTACTTC. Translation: CASSMGLAGYSSYEQYF.

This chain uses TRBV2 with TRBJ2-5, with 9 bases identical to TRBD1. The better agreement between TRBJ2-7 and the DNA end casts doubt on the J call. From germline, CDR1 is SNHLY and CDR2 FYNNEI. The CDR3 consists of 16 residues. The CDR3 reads CASTQGAGTGSYEQYF. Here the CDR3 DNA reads TGTGCCAGCACCCAAGGTGCCGGGACAGGGAGCTACGAGCAGTACTTC.

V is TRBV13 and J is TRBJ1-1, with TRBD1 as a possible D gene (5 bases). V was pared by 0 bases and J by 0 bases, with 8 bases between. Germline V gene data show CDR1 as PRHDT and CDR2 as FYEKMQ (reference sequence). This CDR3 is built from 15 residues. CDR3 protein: CASSLGHRMNTEAFF. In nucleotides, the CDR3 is TGTGCCAGCAGCTTAGGCCACAGGATGAACACTGAAGCTTTCTTT.

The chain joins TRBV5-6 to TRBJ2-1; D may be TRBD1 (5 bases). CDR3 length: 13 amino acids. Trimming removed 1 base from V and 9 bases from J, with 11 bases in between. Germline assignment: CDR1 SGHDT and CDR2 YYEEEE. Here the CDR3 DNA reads TGTGCCAGCAGCTTGTGGGGCGGCTCTGAGCAGTTCTTC. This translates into CASSLWGGSEQFF.

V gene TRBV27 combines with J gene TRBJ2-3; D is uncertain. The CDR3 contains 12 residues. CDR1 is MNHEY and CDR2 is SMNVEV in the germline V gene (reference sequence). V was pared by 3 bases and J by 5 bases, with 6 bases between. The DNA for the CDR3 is TGTGCCAGCAGTTTCCTTAAAGATACGCAGTATTTT. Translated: CASSFLKDTQYF.

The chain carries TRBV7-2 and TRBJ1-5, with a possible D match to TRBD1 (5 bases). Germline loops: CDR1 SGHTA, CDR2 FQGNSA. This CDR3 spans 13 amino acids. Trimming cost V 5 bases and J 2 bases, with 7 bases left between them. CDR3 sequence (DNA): TGTGCCAGCAGCCCGGGGGGCAATCAGCCCCAGCATTTT. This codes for CASSPGGNQPQHF.

The CDR3 DNA sequence: TGTGCCACCAGCAGAGCAGGGAGGGACTATGAAAAACTGTTTTTT. Translation: CATSRAGRDYEKLFF. The V gene is TRBV15, the J gene TRBJ1-4, with D maybe TRBD1 (5 bases). In germline, CDR1 is LNHNV, CDR2 YYDKDF (reference sequence). V gave up 1 base and J gave up 6 bases, with 12 bases separating them. This CDR3 region has 15 residues.

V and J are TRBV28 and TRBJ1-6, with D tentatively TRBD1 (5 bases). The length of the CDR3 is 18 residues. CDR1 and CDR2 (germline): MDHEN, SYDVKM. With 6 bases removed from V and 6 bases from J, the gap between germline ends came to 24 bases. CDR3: CASSGSPGTQIPNSPLHF. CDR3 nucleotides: TGTGCCAGCAGCGGATCTCCGGGGACTCAGATACCTAATTCACCCCTCCACTTT.

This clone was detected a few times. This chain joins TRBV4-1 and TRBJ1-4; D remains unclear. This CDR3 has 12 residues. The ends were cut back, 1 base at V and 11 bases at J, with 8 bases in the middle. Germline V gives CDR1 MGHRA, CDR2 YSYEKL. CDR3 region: CASSQVRDKLFF. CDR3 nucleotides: TGCGCCAGCAGCCAAGTCCGAGATAAACTGTTTTTT.